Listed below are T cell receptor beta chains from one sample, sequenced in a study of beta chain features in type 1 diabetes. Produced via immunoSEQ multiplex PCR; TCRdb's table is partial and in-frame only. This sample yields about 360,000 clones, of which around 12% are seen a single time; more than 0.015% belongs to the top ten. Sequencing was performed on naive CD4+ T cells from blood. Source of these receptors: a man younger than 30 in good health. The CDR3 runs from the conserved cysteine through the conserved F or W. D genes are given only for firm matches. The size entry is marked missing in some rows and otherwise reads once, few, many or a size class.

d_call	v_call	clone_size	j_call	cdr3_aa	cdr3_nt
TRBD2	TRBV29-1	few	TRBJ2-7	CSVEATGGPYQEQYF	TGCAGCGTTGAAGCGACGGGAGGGCCATATCAAGAGCAGTACTTC
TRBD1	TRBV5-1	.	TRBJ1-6	CASSLTGTNSPLHF	TGCGCCAGCAGCCTGACAGGGACCAATTCACCCCTCCACTTT
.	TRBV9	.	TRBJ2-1	CASSAGRSYNEQFF	TGTGCCAGCAGCGCAGGCCGCTCCTACAATGAGCAGTTCTTC
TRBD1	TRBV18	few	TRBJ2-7	CASSQDRDYEQYF	TGTGCCAGCTCTCAAGACAGGGACTACGAGCAGTACTTC
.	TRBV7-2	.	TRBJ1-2	CASSLAAFNYGYTF	TGTGCCAGCAGCTTAGCAGCATTTAACTATGGCTACACCTTC
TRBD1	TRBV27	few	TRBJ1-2	CASNHGDRNYGYTF	TGTGCCAGCAACCATGGGGACAGGAACTATGGCTACACCTTC
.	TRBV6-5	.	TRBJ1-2	CASTGGGKDGYTF	TGTGCCAGCACGGGCGGGGGGAAGGACGGCTACACCTTC
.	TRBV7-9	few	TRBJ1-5	CASSLGGGNNQPQHF	TGTGCCAGCAGCTTAGGAGGGGGAAACAATCAGCCCCAGCATTTT
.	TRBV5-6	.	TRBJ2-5	CASSLTGQQETQYF	TGTGCCAGCAGCTTGACAGGGCAGCAAGAGACCCAGTACTTC
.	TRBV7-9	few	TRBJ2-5	CASSLHLRDRETQYF	TGTGCCAGCAGCTTACACCTTCGGGATCGGGAGACCCAGTACTTC
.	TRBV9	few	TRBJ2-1	CASSVPSAGNEQFF	TGTGCCAGCAGCGTACCCTCGGCGGGGAATGAGCAGTTCTTC
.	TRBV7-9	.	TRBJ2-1	CASSEDQRVYNEQFF	TGTGCCAGCAGTGAAGACCAGCGGGTGTACAATGAGCAGTTCTTC
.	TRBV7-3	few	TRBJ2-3	CASSPLARGAIDTQYF	TGTGCCAGCAGCCCCCTTGCCCGGGGGGCCATAGATACGCAGTATTTT
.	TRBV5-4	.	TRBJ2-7	CASSFQGRTLYEQYF	TGTGCCAGCAGCTTCCAGGGGCGAACCCTTTACGAGCAGTACTTC
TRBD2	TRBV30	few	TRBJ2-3	CAWSTRRLAFGTQYF	TGTGCCTGGAGTACCCGGAGACTAGCCTTCGGTACGCAGTATTTT
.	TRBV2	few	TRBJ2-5	CASSSVSIQETQYF	TGTGCCAGCAGTAGTGTTAGCATCCAAGAGACCCAGTACTTC
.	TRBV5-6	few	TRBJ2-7	CASSFCSPYF	TGTGCCAGCAGCTTTTGTTCCCCATACTTC
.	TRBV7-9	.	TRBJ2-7	CASSLSRGTSTYEQYF	TGTGCCAGCAGCTTAAGTCGGGGAACCTCCACCTACGAGCAGTACTTC
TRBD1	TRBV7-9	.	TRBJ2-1	CASRPRDRSYNEQFF	TGTGCCAGCAGGCCCCGGGACAGGTCCTACAATGAGCAGTTCTTC
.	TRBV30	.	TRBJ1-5	CAWSVRGPPQHF	TGTGCCTGGAGTGTAAGGGGCCCGCCCCAGCATTTT
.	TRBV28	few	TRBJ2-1	CASSTYNEQFF	TGTGCCAGCAGTACTTACAATGAGCAGTTCTTC
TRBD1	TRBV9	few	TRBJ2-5	CASSPTGMGAQETQYF	TGTGCCAGCAGCCCGACAGGGATGGGGGCCCAAGAGACCCAGTACTTC
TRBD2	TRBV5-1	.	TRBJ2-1	CASSTRTSGGTYNEQFF	TGCGCCAGCAGCACAAGGACTAGCGGGGGGACCTACAATGAGCAGTTCTTC
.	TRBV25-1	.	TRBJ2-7	CASSELRAGTGYEQYF	TGTGCCAGCAGTGAATTGCGGGCGGGGACCGGCTACGAGCAGTACTTC
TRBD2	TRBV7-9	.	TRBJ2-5	CASSLSGGAETQYF	TGTGCCAGCAGCTTGAGCGGGGGGGCTGAGACCCAGTACTTC
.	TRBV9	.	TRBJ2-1	CASTSQSGSLNEQFF	TGTGCCAGCACCTCCCAATCGGGTTCCTTGAATGAGCAGTTCTTC
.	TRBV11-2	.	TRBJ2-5	CASSPSRGALETQYF	TGTGCCAGCAGCCCCAGTCGGGGGGCCCTAGAGACCCAGTACTTC
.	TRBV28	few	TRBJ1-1	CASSLSGSVNTEAFF	TGTGCCAGCAGTTTAAGCGGAAGCGTGAACACTGAAGCTTTCTTT
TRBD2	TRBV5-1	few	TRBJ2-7	CASRYSGTSRSSSYEQYF	TGCGCCAGCAGGTATTCCGGGACTAGCCGTTCCAGCTCCTACGAGCAGTACTTC
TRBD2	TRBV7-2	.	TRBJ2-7	CASSTVAGALYEQYF	TGTGCCAGCAGCACCGTAGCGGGGGCCTTATACGAGCAGTACTTC
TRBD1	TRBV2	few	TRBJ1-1	CASSVRGQRNTEAFF	TGTGCCAGCAGCGTGAGGGGGCAGCGAAACACTGAAGCTTTCTTT
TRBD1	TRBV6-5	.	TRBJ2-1	CASSLSGQGYNEQFF	TGTGCCAGCAGTCTTTCGGGACAGGGTTACAATGAGCAGTTCTTC
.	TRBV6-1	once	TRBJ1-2	CASSELSGSSYGYTF	TGTGCCAGCAGTGAACTTTCAGGGTCGTCCTATGGCTACACCTTC
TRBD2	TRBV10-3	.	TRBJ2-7	CAISESVLAGGKQYF	TGTGCCATCAGTGAGTCGGTACTAGCGGGGGGTAAGCAGTACTTC
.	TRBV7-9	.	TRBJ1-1	CASSFQGGTEAFF	TGTGCCAGCAGCTTTCAAGGGGGCACTGAAGCTTTCTTT
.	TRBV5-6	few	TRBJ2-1	CASSLISDNEQFF	TGTGCCAGCAGCTTGATATCAGACAATGAGCAGTTCTTC
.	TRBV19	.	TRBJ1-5	CASSSGPDRKDQPQHF	TGTGCCAGTAGTTCGGGCCCGGACAGAAAAGATCAGCCCCAGCATTTT
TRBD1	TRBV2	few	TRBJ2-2	CASSDRGTTGELFF	TGTGCCAGCAGCGACAGGGGTACCACCGGGGAGCTGTTTTTT
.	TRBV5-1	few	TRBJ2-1	CASSLVGAGAPYNEQFF	TGCGCCAGCAGCTTGGTCGGGGCGGGGGCCCCATACAATGAGCAGTTCTTC